The rows below give T cell receptor beta chains drawn from one sample of a study of blood T cell repertoires in COVID-19. Method: immunoSEQ multiplex PCR; TCRdb's copy keeps in-frame clones and lacks some. The table has approximately 140,000 clones, just under 85% seen once; the top ten hold approximately 3.6%. Sequencing used PBMCs or T cells enriched from blood (not recorded which). The source is a woman in her forties or fifties with acute COVID-19. Each CDR3 is given with its conserved first and last residue. Fields, in order: clone size, J gene, D gene, V gene, CDR3 DNA, CDR3 protein. D genes are given only for firm matches. Not all rows give a size; the values are once, few, many and, for expanded clones, a class.

>-|TRBJ1-5|TRBD1|TRBV7-2
TGTGCCAGCAGCTTAGATTCCAGGGGGAGCAATCAGCCCCAGCATTTT
CASSLDSRGSNQPQHF
>-|TRBJ2-7|TRBD2|TRBV10-3
TGTGCCATCAGTGACCCCAGCGGGGTCTCCTACGAGCAGTACTTC
CAISDPSGVSYEQYF
>-|TRBJ1-4|-|TRBV5-1
TGCGCCAGCAGCTTAGGCGTTAGCACTAATGAAAAACTGTTTTTT
CASSLGVSTNEKLFF
>-|TRBJ1-2|-|TRBV7-2
TGTGCCAGCAGCTTAGGTGGGGGCGGGAACTATGGCTACACCTTC
CASSLGGGGNYGYTF
>-|TRBJ2-4|TRBD2|TRBV2
TGTGCCAGCAGTGACCGGACTAGCGGGGTAGCCAAAAACATTCAGTACTTC
CASSDRTSGVAKNIQYF
>-|TRBJ2-7|-|TRBV5-1
TGCGCCAGCAGCTCTGGACAGACGTCCTACGAGCAGTACTTC
CASSSGQTSYEQYF
>-|TRBJ1-2|-|TRBV6-5
TGTGCCAGCAGTTACTCGGCAGGGTCGGACTATGGCTACACCTTC
CASSYSAGSDYGYTF
>-|TRBJ1-2|-|TRBV25-1
TGTGCCAGCAGTGAATTCCCAGGGGATGGTGGCTACACCTTC
CASSEFPGDGGYTF
>once|TRBJ2-2|TRBD1|TRBV11-3
TGTGCCAGCCAGGGTCTTACAGGGGAGTACACCGGGGAGCTGTTTTTT
CASQGLTGEYTGELFF
>few|TRBJ1-4|-|TRBV6-5
TGTGCCAGCAGTCGGGAGGGGAATGAAAAACTGTTTTTT
CASSREGNEKLFF
>-|TRBJ1-2|-|TRBV5-6
TGTGCCAGCAGCTTGCTGGCGGGGGAGTATAGTGGCTACACCTTC
CASSLLAGEYSGYTF
>-|TRBJ2-7|-|TRBV30
TGTGCCTGGAGTCCGCAGGGTCCCGAGCAGTACTTC
CAWSPQGPEQYF
>-|TRBJ2-5|-|TRBV24-1
TGTGCCACCAGTGACCCCTCGGACAGTGGGGAGACCCAGTACTTC
CATSDPSDSGETQYF
>-|TRBJ2-7|-|TRBV12-3/TRBV12-4
TGTGCCAGCACGACGGGGTCCCACGAGCAGTACTTC
CASTTGSHEQYF
>-|TRBJ2-3|-|TRBV11-1
TGTGCCAGCAGCCTCCTGCGAGCGGGCGAGCCGGATTTT
CASSLLRAGEPDF
>-|TRBJ1-2|TRBD1|TRBV6-5
TGTGCCAGCCTAGTTGGACAGGGAGGAGGCTACACCTTC
CASLVGQGGGYTF
>few|TRBJ1-1|TRBD1|TRBV19
TGTGCCAGTAGATCCGTTGACAGGGAGAGTGAAGCTTTCTTT
CASRSVDRESEAFF
>-|TRBJ2-1|TRBD2|TRBV7-3
TGTGCCAGCAGCTTAGATAGCGGGAGGGATGAGCAGTTCTTC
CASSLDSGRDEQFF
>-|TRBJ1-1|TRBD1|TRBV2
TGTGCCAGCCGAAGAGGACAGGGTTTGACTGAAGCTTTCTTT
CASRRGQGLTEAFF
>-|TRBJ2-2|-|TRBV29-1
TGCAGCGTTGCTCCAGGGCCCTTCACCGGGGAGCTGTTTTTT
CSVAPGPFTGELFF